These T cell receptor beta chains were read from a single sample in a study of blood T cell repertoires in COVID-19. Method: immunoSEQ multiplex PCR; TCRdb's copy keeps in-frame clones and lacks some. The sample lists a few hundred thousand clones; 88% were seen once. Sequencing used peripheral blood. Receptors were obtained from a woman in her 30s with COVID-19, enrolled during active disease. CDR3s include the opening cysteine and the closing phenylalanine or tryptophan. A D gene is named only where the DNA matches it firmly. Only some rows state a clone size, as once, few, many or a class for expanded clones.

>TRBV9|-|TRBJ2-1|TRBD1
CASSEQGGQGAYNEQFF
TGTGCCAGCAGCGAACAGGGGGGACAGGGGGCTTACAATGAGCAGTTCTTC
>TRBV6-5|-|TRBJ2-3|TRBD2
CASSYSGGGTDTQYF
TGTGCCAGCAGCTATAGCGGGGGGGGGACAGATACGCAGTATTTT
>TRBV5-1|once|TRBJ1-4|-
CASSLDSGNNEKLFF
TGCGCCAGCAGCCTGGACAGCGGAAATAATGAAAAACTGTTTTTT
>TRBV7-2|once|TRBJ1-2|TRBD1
CASRRTGGYDGYTF
TGTGCCAGCAGGCGGACAGGGGGCTATGATGGCTACACCTTC
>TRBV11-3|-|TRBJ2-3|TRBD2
CASSLDWTSPQYF
TGTGCCAGCAGCTTAGATTGGACTAGCCCGCAGTATTTT
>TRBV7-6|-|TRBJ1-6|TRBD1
CASSLYPTGASPLHF
TGTGCCAGCAGCTTATACCCCACAGGGGCCTCACCCCTCCACTTT
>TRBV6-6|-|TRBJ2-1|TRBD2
CASSRTSGGGNEQFF
TGTGCCAGCAGTAGGACTAGCGGGGGCGGCAATGAGCAGTTCTTC
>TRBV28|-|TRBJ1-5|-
CAAKETGNSNQPQHF
TGTGCCGCAAAAGAAACAGGGAATAGCAATCAGCCCCAGCATTTT
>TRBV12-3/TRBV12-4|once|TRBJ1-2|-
CASSPTGRGGYTF
TGTGCCAGCAGTCCCACGGGCAGGGGTGGCTACACCTTC
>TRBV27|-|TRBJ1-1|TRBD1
CASSLTGLSGAFF
TGTGCCAGCAGTTTGACAGGGCTGTCGGGAGCTTTCTTT
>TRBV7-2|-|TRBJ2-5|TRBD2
CASSPGTSQGTQYF
TGTGCCAGCAGCCCCGGGACTAGCCAAGGGACCCAGTACTTC
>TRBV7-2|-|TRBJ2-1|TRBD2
CASSLTSGEPSYNEQFF
TGTGCCAGCAGCTTGACTAGCGGGGAACCCTCCTACAATGAGCAGTTCTTC
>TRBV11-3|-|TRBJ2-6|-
CASSAAGGGARSGANVLTF
TGTGCCAGCAGTGCCGCAGGAGGGGGCGCTCGGTCTGGGGCCAACGTCCTGACTTTC
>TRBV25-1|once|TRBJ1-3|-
CASSEWLGGGNTIYF
TGTGCCAGCAGTGAATGGTTGGGGGGTGGAAACACCATATATTTT
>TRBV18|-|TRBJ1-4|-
CASSRTANEKLFF
TGTGCCAGCTCACGGACAGCTAATGAAAAACTGTTTTTT
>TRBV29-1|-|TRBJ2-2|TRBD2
CSVTGLAGAGTGELFF
TGCAGCGTTACGGGACTAGCGGGAGCAGGAACCGGGGAGCTGTTTTTT
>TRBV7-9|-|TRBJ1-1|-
CASSSGTEAFF
TGTGCCAGCAGCTCGGGTACTGAAGCTTTCTTT
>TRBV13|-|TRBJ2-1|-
CASSLIPHNEQFF
TGTGCCAGCAGCCTAATTCCCCACAATGAGCAGTTCTTC
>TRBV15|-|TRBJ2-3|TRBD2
CATSRAFVTSSGGADTQYF
TGTGCCACCAGCAGAGCCTTCGTCACGTCTAGCGGGGGGGCAGATACGCAGTATTTT
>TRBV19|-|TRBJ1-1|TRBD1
CASSGHRGRDTEAFF
TGTGCCAGTAGTGGACACAGGGGGCGCGACACTGAAGCTTTCTTT
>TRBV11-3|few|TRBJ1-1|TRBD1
CASSLGLDRGMNTEAFF
TGTGCCAGCAGCTTAGGGCTGGACAGGGGGATGAACACTGAAGCTTTCTTT
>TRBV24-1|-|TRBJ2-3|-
CATSDSSPNRSSTDTQYF
TGTGCCACCAGTGATTCGAGCCCGAACAGGTCTAGCACAGATACGCAGTATTTT
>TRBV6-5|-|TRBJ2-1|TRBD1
CASRVNRGVNEQFF
TGTGCCAGCAGGGTTAACAGGGGGGTCAATGAGCAGTTCTTC
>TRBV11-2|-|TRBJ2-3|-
CASSQGSGADTQYF
TGTGCCAGCAGCCAAGGGTCGGGAGCAGATACGCAGTATTTT
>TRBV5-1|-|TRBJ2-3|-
CASSDRRPTDTQYF
TGCGCCAGCAGCGATCGGAGGCCCACAGATACGCAGTATTTT
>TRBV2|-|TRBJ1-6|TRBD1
CASSAGTGASPLHF
TGTGCCAGCAGTGCCGGGACAGGCGCTTCACCCCTCCACTTT
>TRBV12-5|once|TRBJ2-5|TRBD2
CASGQGTSGGGGETQYF
TGTGCTAGTGGTCAAGGGACTAGCGGGGGGGGCGGAGAGACCCAGTACTTC
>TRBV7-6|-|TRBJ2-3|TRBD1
CASSLTGITDTQYF
TGTGCCAGCAGCTTGACAGGGATCACAGATACGCAGTATTTT
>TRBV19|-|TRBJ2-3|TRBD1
CASSRDRGGTDTQYF
TGTGCCAGTTCAAGGGACAGGGGCGGCACAGATACGCAGTATTTT
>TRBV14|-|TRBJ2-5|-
CASSQAAEVETQYF
TGTGCCAGCAGCCAAGCGGCTGAGGTTGAGACCCAGTACTTC
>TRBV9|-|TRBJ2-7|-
CASSVGLDSSYEQYF
TGTGCCAGCAGCGTGGGCCTGGACAGCTCCTACGAGCAGTACTTC
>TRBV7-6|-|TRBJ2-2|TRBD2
CASSWNTAGGPAGELFF
TGTGCCAGCAGCTGGAACACAGCGGGAGGGCCAGCCGGGGAGCTGTTTTTT
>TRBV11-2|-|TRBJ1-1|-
CASSPEGWTEAFF
TGTGCCAGCAGCCCGGAGGGGTGGACTGAAGCTTTCTTT
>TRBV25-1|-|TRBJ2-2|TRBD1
CASKRTGETGELFF
TGTGCCAGCAAACGGACAGGCGAAACCGGGGAGCTGTTTTTT
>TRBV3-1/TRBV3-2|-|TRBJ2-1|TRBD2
CASSQFLAGGNEQFF
TGTGCCAGCAGCCAATTTCTAGCGGGGGGGAATGAGCAGTTCTTC
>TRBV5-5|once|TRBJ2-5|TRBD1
CASSPTRSTGRETQYF
TGTGCCAGCAGCCCCACAAGATCGACAGGGAGAGAGACCCAGTACTTC
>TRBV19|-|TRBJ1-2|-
CASSMGPGDGYTF
TGTGCCAGTAGTATGGGGCCGGGGGACGGCTACACCTTC
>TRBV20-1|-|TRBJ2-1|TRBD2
CSARGVGLAGNNEQFF
TGCAGTGCTCGTGGGGTTGGACTAGCGGGTAACAATGAGCAGTTCTTC
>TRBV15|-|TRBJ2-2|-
CATSRDYNKLSNTGELFF
TGTGCCACCAGCAGAGATTACAACAAACTATCGAACACCGGGGAGCTGTTTTTT
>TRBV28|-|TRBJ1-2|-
CASSFQRYGYTF
TGTGCCAGCAGTTTTCAGAGGTATGGCTACACCTTC
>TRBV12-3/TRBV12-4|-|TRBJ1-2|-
CASRSGGRYGYTF
TGTGCCAGCAGATCCGGGGGGCGCTATGGCTACACCTTC
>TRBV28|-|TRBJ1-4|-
CASSSRSPQGVHEKLFF
TGTGCCAGCAGTTCCCGGAGTCCGCAGGGTGTTCATGAAAAACTGTTTTTT
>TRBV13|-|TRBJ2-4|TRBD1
CASSPWGQTKNIQYF
TGTGCCAGCAGCCCATGGGGACAGACCAAAAACATTCAGTACTTC
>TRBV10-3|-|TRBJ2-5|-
CAISPRGGEETQYF
TGTGCCATCAGCCCTAGGGGGGGCGAAGAGACCCAGTACTTC
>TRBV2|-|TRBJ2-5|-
CASSVNEGGTGQETQYF
TGTGCCAGCAGTGTAAACGAGGGGGGGACGGGACAAGAGACCCAGTACTTC
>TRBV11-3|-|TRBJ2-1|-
CASNPGGGNERRVYNEQFF
TGTGCCAGCAACCCCGGGGGTGGCAATGAGCGAAGAGTTTACAATGAGCAGTTCTTC
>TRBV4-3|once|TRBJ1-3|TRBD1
CASSHLGTGAGNTIYF
TGCGCCAGCAGCCACCTCGGGACAGGGGCTGGAAACACCATATATTTT
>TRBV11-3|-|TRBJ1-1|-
CASSSGGGTEAFF
TGTGCCAGCAGCTCGGGAGGTGGCACTGAAGCTTTCTTT
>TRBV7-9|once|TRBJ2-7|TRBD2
CASSEGLAGGFSYEQYF
TGTGCCAGCAGCGAGGGACTAGCGGGGGGATTCTCCTACGAGCAGTACTTC
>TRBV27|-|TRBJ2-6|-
CASSLSGGANVLTF
TGTGCCAGCAGTTTATCGGGCGGGGCCAACGTCCTGACTTTC
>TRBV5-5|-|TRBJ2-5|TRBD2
CASSFVSGGETQYF
TGTGCCAGCAGCTTTGTTAGCGGGGGGGAGACCCAGTACTTC
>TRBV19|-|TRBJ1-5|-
CASRQTDFQPQHF
TGTGCCAGTAGACAGACAGATTTTCAGCCCCAGCATTTT
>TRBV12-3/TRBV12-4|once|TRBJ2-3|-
CASSGSDTQYF
TGTGCCAGCAGCGGGTCCGATACGCAGTATTTT
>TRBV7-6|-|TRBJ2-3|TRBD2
CASSLFGGSGNTDTQYF
TGTGCCAGCAGCTTATTCGGGGGGAGCGGCAACACAGATACGCAGTATTTT
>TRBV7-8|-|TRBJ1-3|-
CASSPNRASGNTIYF
TGTGCCAGCAGCCCTAACAGGGCCTCTGGAAACACCATATATTTT
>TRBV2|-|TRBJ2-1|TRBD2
CASTKTSGRAGEQFF
TGTGCCAGCACTAAGACTAGCGGGAGGGCGGGCGAGCAGTTCTTC
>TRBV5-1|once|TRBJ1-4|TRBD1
CASSEQGASNEKLFF
TGCGCCAGCAGCGAGCAGGGGGCATCTAATGAAAAACTGTTTTTT
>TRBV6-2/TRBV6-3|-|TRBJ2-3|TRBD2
CASSYVLAGETDTQYF
TGTGCCAGCAGTTACGTTTTAGCGGGAGAGACAGATACGCAGTATTTT
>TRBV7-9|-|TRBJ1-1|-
CASSFPRESTEAFF
TGTGCCAGCAGCTTTCCGCGCGAGAGCACTGAAGCTTTCTTT